This T cell receptor (beta chain) was sequenced for a study of blood T cell repertoires in COVID-19. The wider study: Whether acute or convalescent, the COVID-19 samples came from the United States, Italy and Spain.

J was trimmed by 4 bases and V by 8 bases; bases with no gene match: 8. The CDR3 is made up of 14 amino acids. Germline lookup yields CDR1 LNHDA and CDR2 SQIVND (reference sequence). In the authors' methods: Reference gene primer amplification gave nucleated cell count estimates. Using immunoSEQ multiplex PCR, the repertoire was profiled, and TCRdb retains in-frame clones only, with some absent. Clonal size and the V and J genes are those of that table, whereas D and trimming came from the DNA. The sample holds about 320,000 clones; 65% to 85% are singletons and the top ten take roughly 1.1%. This sequence joins TRBV19 and TRBJ2-5, with TRBD1 matching 9 bases. This receptor was taken from a woman in her forties or fifties with acute or convalescent COVID-19. Sequenced material: peripheral blood. CDR3: CASQDRGPRETQYF. CDR3 nucleotide sequence: TGTGCCAGTCAGGACAGGGGACCGAGAGAGACCCAGTACTTC. Using reference TRBV19 and TRBJ2-5 for the parts outside the CDR3, the full variable domain is DGGITQSPKYLFRKEGQNVTLSCEQNLNHDAMYWYRQDPGQGLRLIYYSQIVNDFQKGDIAEGYSVSREKKESFPLTVTSAQKNPTAFYLCASQDRGPRETQYFGPGTRLLVL.